This is a list of T cell receptor beta chains from one sample in a study of beta chain features in type 1 diabetes. The assay was immunoSEQ multiplex PCR, and TCRdb's table has in-frame clones only and misses some. The sample records about 240,000 clones, around 14% being singletons. The sample consisted of naive CD4+ T cells from blood. The receptors derive from a man aged 25-45 years with type 1 diabetes. Each CDR3 is given without its conserved first and last residue. Fields, in order: CDR3 protein, V gene, J gene.

CDR3: ASSQERNRGNTEAF; V: TRBV4-2; J: TRBJ1-1
CDR3: ASSPNRHSTSTDTQY; V: TRBV5-4; J: TRBJ2-3
CDR3: ASSQDFVGAQETQY; V: TRBV4-1; J: TRBJ2-5
CDR3: ASSNTGGETQY; V: TRBV19; J: TRBJ2-5
CDR3: ASIRGGGRGTDTQY; V: TRBV7-2; J: TRBJ2-3
CDR3: AISETSPATYNEQF; V: TRBV10-3; J: TRBJ2-1
CDR3: ASSSGYQGANIQY; V: TRBV7-2; J: TRBJ2-4
CDR3: ASSFYRQGANYGYT; V: TRBV7-2; J: TRBJ1-2
CDR3: ASSKDRGGPYEQY; V: TRBV6-5; J: TRBJ2-7
CDR3: ASSLVRDSWTGELF; V: TRBV11-2; J: TRBJ2-2
CDR3: AWASSVYGYT; V: TRBV30; J: TRBJ1-2
CDR3: ATSEGLAVGGQF; V: TRBV15; J: TRBJ2-1
CDR3: ATSRAGTYEKLF; V: TRBV15; J: TRBJ1-4
CDR3: ASSPLRRNQY; V: TRBV28; J: TRBJ2-4
CDR3: ASSLGLLSSYNEQF; V: TRBV5-1; J: TRBJ2-1
CDR3: ASSPLQGVGSYEQY; V: TRBV4-1; J: TRBJ2-7
CDR3: ATGLAGAETQY; V: TRBV6-5; J: TRBJ2-5
CDR3: ASSFSSGGDEQF; V: TRBV7-9; J: TRBJ2-1
CDR3: AISQGGNQPQH; V: TRBV10-3; J: TRBJ1-5
CDR3: ASSLRVEPPYEQY; V: TRBV11-3; J: TRBJ2-7
CDR3: AWSGGGGANVLT; V: TRBV30; J: TRBJ2-6
CDR3: ASSRLGQDSGANVLT; V: TRBV18; J: TRBJ2-6
CDR3: ASSPGEGQPQH; V: TRBV18; J: TRBJ1-5
CDR3: SGGEPQNTEAF; V: TRBV29-1; J: TRBJ1-1
CDR3: ASSPGTSGTFDEQF; V: TRBV5-1; J: TRBJ2-1
CDR3: ATSRGKGLAQPQH; V: TRBV15; J: TRBJ1-5
CDR3: ASSELRDRARGNQPQH; V: TRBV6-1; J: TRBJ1-5
CDR3: ASSLGASSTDTQY; V: TRBV7-6; J: TRBJ2-3
CDR3: ASSYSAGGPTDTQY; V: TRBV6-6; J: TRBJ2-3
CDR3: ASSESRTGMF; V: TRBV10-1; J: TRBJ2-1
CDR3: ATSRVLYNEQF; V: TRBV15; J: TRBJ2-1